The T cell receptor (beta chain) described here comes from a study of T cell repertoires in cytomegalovirus infection. This CDR3 is 15 amino acids long. Germline values: CDR1 MDHEN, CDR2 SYDVKM. The V segment lost 5 bases and the J segment 8 bases; nucleotides outside the gene matches: 9. This clonotype turned up a few times. TCRdb processed the reads anew with MiXCR; each CDR3 protein has one entry. The table includes under 350,000 distinct CDR3 sequences, around 10% detected once. The V gene is TRBV28, the J gene TRBJ1-6, with 7 bases aligning to TRBD1. This clonotype was sampled from a human donor in good health (CMV status not recorded). Some clones in this sample may be carry-over from other donors' samples. The sequenced material came from PBMCs. CDR3 nucleotide sequence: TGTGCCAGCAGTCCGTCGACAGGGAGGCATTCACCCCTCCACTTT. This translates into CASSPSTGRHSPLHF.